Below are 21 T cell receptor beta chains sequenced from a single sample in a study of OX40 agonist ivuxolimab in advanced cancers. TCRdb's table, derived via immunoSEQ multiplex PCR, lists solely in-frame clones and lacks some. Of roughly 91,000 clones in the sample, roughly 90% were seen once. Sample: CD4+ or CD8+ T cells sorted from blood, taken in a trial of the OX40 agonist ivuxolimab. These receptors were collected from an adult with an advanced solid tumor such as melanoma, head and neck, liver or kidney cancer.

The J gene is TRBJ1-6, the V gene TRBV9; D is ambiguous. V lost 0 bases to trimming and J lost 11 bases, with 18 bases between them. This CDR3 is built from 16 residues. Germline V lookup: CDR1 SGDLS, CDR2 YYNGEE. The CDR3 DNA is TGTGCCAGCAGCGTAGCTCTTCTCGAGCCGGGGACACCCCTCCACTTT. It encodes CASSVALLEPGTPLHF.

The chain couples TRBV28 to TRBJ1-2; possible D gene TRBD1, 6 bases. CDR3 length equals 13 residues. Trimming removed 5 bases from V and 4 bases from J, with 11 bases in between. The germline V gene has CDR1 MDHEN and CDR2 SYDVKM. CDR3 region: CASSHRVSYGYTF. The CDR3 DNA reads as TGTGCCAGCAGTCACAGGGTTTCCTATGGCTACACCTTC.

In DNA form, the CDR3 reads TGCACCAGCAGCCAATCAGGACCTAGCAATCAGCCCCAGCATTTT. Amino acids: CTSSQSGPSNQPQHF. The chain joins TRBV1 to TRBJ1-5. TRBV1 is a listed pseudogene. This CDR3 comprises 15 residues.

This clone showed up just once. The chain combines TRBV27 with TRBJ1-6, with TRBD1 matching 7 bases. The V gene end was trimmed by 5 bases and the J gene end by 14 bases; junction bases not matched to a gene: 9. CDR1 MNHEY and CDR2 SMNVEV come from the germline V gene (reference sequence). CDR3 length equals 13 residues. The CDR3 sequence is CASSQGQAWALHF. DNA for the CDR3: TGTGCCAGCAGTCAAGGACAGGCTTGGGCCCTCCACTTT.

This clone was seen only a few times. CDR3 in amino acids: CASSSDRVQYF. The CDR3 nucleotides are TGTGCCAGCAGTTCGGACAGGGTACAGTATTTT. The chain employs TRBV2 and TRBJ2-3, with 8 bases lining up with TRBD1. CDR1 is SNHLY and CDR2 is FYNNEI in the germline V gene. The ends lost 5 bases at V and 12 bases at J; junction bases unmatched: 4. There are 11 residues in the CDR3. Combining the CDR3 with reference TRBV2 and TRBJ2-3 gives the whole variable domain EPEVTQTPSHQVTQMGQEVILRCVPISNHLYFYWYRQILGQKVEFLVSFYNNEISEKSEIFDDQFSVERPDGSNFTLKIRSTKLEDSAMYFCASSSDRVQYFGPGTRLTVL.

This rearrangement joins TRBV13 to TRBJ1-6; unclear D gene. This CDR3 region has 16 residues. Germline CDR1 reads PRHDT; CDR2 reads FYEKMQ (reference sequence). V lost 5 bases to trimming and J lost 2 bases, with 13 bases between them. CDR3 nucleotides: TGTGCCAGCAGCCTCAACCGGGCCACCTATAATTCACCCCTCCACTTT. It translates to CASSLNRATYNSPLHF.

CDR3 loop: CASSESVTSNTEAFF. CDR3 in DNA: TGTGCCAGCAGTGAATCGGTCACCTCGAACACTGAAGCTTTCTTT. The chain is built from TRBV25-1 and TRBJ1-1; D is unclear. This CDR3 spans 15 amino acids. Trimming took off 1 base at V and 1 base at J, with 10 bases between the two ends. From germline, CDR1 is MGHDK and CDR2 SYGVNS. The full variable domain, its missing parts supplied by reference TRBV25-1 and TRBJ1-1, is EADIYQTPRYLVIGTGKKITLECSQTMGHDKMYWYQQDPGMELHLIHYSYGVNSTEKGDLSSESTVSRIRTEHFPLTLESARPSHTSQYLCASSESVTSNTEAFFGQGTRLTVV.

This chain uses TRBV28 with TRBJ1-4, with D uncertain. CDR1 is MDHEN, CDR2 SYDVKM, per germline. V was trimmed by 6 bases and J by 5 bases, leaving 13 bases between them. The CDR3 has 14 amino acids. The CDR3 loop reads CASSPTAGNEKLFF. The CDR3 DNA is TGTGCCAGCAGCCCCACGGCGGGGAATGAAAAACTGTTTTTT.

The rearrangement links TRBV19 to TRBJ2-6, with D unresolved. The CDR3 has 15 amino acids. V dropped 5 bases and J dropped 0 bases, with 8 bases sitting between them. Germline values: CDR1 LNHDA, CDR2 SQIVND (reference sequence). The CDR3 DNA is TGTGCCAGTAGTCCCCGTGACTCTGGGGCCAACGTCCTGACTTTC. Translating it yields CASSPRDSGANVLTF.

The rearrangement joins TRBV11-3 to TRBJ2-7; 11 positions match TRBD1. Germline V gene lookup returns CDR1 SGHNT and CDR2 YENEEA. This CDR3 region has 14 residues. V dropped 2 bases and J dropped 6; count of bases not matched to a gene: 3. The CDR3 bases are TGTGCCAGCAGCTTATCCGGGACAGGGGGCGAGCAGTACTTC. Protein product: CASSLSGTGGEQYF.

In this sample, this clone turned up a few times. The chain combines TRBV6-1 with TRBJ1-2; D gene uncertain. The V end lost 7 bases, the J end lost 6 bases, and 18 bases lay between the germline ends. This CDR3 is 14 amino acids long. Germline V gene sequence: CDR1 MNHNS, CDR2 SASEGT. CDR3 DNA: TGTGCCAGCACTATCTCGTGGTTCGACAATGGCTACACCTTC. Protein sequence: CASTISWFDNGYTF.

The gene calls are TRBV18 and TRBJ2-1; the D gene is possibly TRBD1 (5 bases). V lost 6 bases, J lost 7 bases, and 10 bases lay in between. Germline assignment: CDR1 KGHSH and CDR2 LQKENI. This CDR3 is built from 12 residues. This CDR3 is CASSPTGNEQFF. The DNA of the CDR3 is TGTGCCAGCTCGCCAACAGGAAATGAGCAGTTCTTC.

V is TRBV19 and J is TRBJ1-4; 9 nucleotides agree with TRBD1. The CDR3 spans 13 residues. With 6 bases clipped from V and 7 bases from J, the junction kept 3 bases outside the gene matches. Germline-derived CDR1 and CDR2 are LNHDA and SQIVND (reference sequence). For the CDR3, the DNA is TGTGCCAGTAGAGACAGGGGGGGTGAAAAACTGTTTTTT. It specifies CASRDRGGEKLFF. The variable domain in full, completed from reference TRBV19 and TRBJ1-4, reads DGGITQSPKYLFRKEGQNVTLSCEQNLNHDAMYWYRQDPGQGLRLIYYSQIVNDFQKGDIAEGYSVSREKKESFPLTVTSAQKNPTAFYLCASRDRGGEKLFFGSGTQLSVL.

V gene TRBV27 combines with J gene TRBJ1-6; TRBD1 agrees at 10 bases. This CDR3 is built from 14 residues. V gave up 5 bases and J gave up 9 bases; unmatched junction bases: 4. Germline values: CDR1 MNHEY, CDR2 SMNVEV (reference sequence). The CDR3 bases are TGTGCCAGCAGTAGGGGACAGGGGAGTTCACCCCTCCACTTT. Its protein product is CASSRGQGSSPLHF.

V usage is TRBV5-4 and J usage is TRBJ1-2; D is unclear. The CDR3 loop spans 13 amino acids. Trimming took off 1 base at V and 8 bases at J, with 12 bases between the two ends. Per the germline V gene, CDR1 is SGHNT and CDR2 is YYREEE (reference sequence). CDR3 protein: CASSLTFARGYTF. DNA for the CDR3: TGTGCCAGCAGCTTGACTTTTGCGCGCGGCTACACCTTC. The whole variable domain, remainder taken from reference TRBV5-4 and TRBJ1-2, is ETGVTQSPTHLIKTRGQQVTLRCSSQSGHNTVSWYQQALGQGPQFIFQYYREEENGRGNFPPRFSGLQFPNYSSELNVNALELDDSALYLCASSLTFARGYTFGSGTRLTVV.

The chain employs TRBV7-9 and TRBJ2-1; D possibly corresponds to TRBD1 (6 bases). The CDR3 has 14 residues. V lost 1 base and J lost 5, with 9 bases in between. CDR1 is SEHNR and CDR2 is FQNEAQ in the germline V gene (reference sequence). The CDR3 nucleotides are TGTGCCAGCAGCTTAGTAGGACAGCACAATGAGCAGTTCTTC. This translates into CASSLVGQHNEQFF.

This chain uses TRBV11-3 with TRBJ2-2, with 8 bases lining up with TRBD1. This CDR3 is 16 amino acids long. Germline V gene data show CDR1 as SGHNT and CDR2 as YENEEA. Trimming took 6 bases from V and 3 from J; bases not matched to a gene: 9. In DNA form, the CDR3 reads TGTGCCAGCAGTTCAGACAGGGGATATCACACCGGGGAGCTGTTTTTT. It encodes CASSSDRGYHTGELFF.

V and J are TRBV19 and TRBJ2-3; D gene ambiguous. CDR1 is LNHDA, CDR2 SQIVND, per germline (reference sequence). The CDR3 loop spans 15 amino acids. V lost 1 base and J lost 2, with 10 bases in between. The CDR3 DNA is TGTGCCAGTAGTATAGGCGGCAGGCCCACAGATACGCAGTATTTT. It is translated as CASSIGGRPTDTQYF.

The rearrangement links TRBV6-4 to TRBJ2-6, with 9 bases identical to TRBD2. This CDR3 region has 17 residues. With V trimmed by 8 bases and J by 0 bases, 8 bases remained unmatched. Germline assignment: CDR1 MRHNA and CDR2 SNTAGT. CDR3 bases: TGTGCCAGCGGGGAAGCGGGGGGTACCTCTGGGGCCAACGTCCTGACTTTC. Encoded protein: CASGEAGGTSGANVLTF.

The V and J genes are TRBV7-9 and TRBJ2-7; TRBD2 is a possible D gene (6 bases). The V gene lost 5 bases and the J gene lost 7 bases, with 12 bases spanning the gap. Germline CDR1 and CDR2: SEHNR and FQNEAQ (reference sequence). CDR3 size: 12 residues. CDR3 nucleotide sequence: TGTGCCAGCAGCGGGCCAGGGAGGGAGCAGTACTTC. Amino acid sequence: CASSGPGREQYF. The complete variable domain, with remaining parts taken from reference TRBV7-9 and TRBJ2-7, reads DTGVSQNPRHKITKRGQNVTFRCDPISEHNRLYWYRQTLGQGPEFLTYFQNEAQLEKSRLLSDRFSAERPKGSFSTLEIQRTEQGDSAMYLCASSGPGREQYFGPGTRLTVT.

V gene TRBV7-9 combines with J gene TRBJ1-1; TRBD1 agrees at 7 bases. Trimming cost V 2 bases and J 10 bases; bases outside gene matches: 13. This CDR3 contains 15 residues. From germline, CDR1 is SEHNR and CDR2 FQNEAQ (reference sequence). The CDR3, as DNA: TGTGCCAGCAGCTTACTCGGCAGGGGGATGGAAAGAGCTTTCTTT. It translates to CASSLLGRGMERAFF.